The clone carrying this T cell receptor (beta chain) qualifies as medium-sized. What it recognizes is unknown. One entry per CDR3 protein results from TCRdb running MiXCR on the 5' RACE reads. Among some 40,000 distinct CDR3 sequences, about 6% were seen once, and the ten largest hold under 0.9%. CDR1 SQVTM and CDR2 ANQGSEA come from the germline V gene. Trimming removed 1 base at V and 7 bases at J, with 6 bases between. The CDR3 loop spans 11 amino acids. The sample comes from a study of T-cell memory formation after mild COVID-19. General study findings and limits: Proof of SARS-CoV-2 specificity was absent for the second-wave clones that crested on day 37. Among contracting clones, CD4+ were mainly CM/EM and CD8+ enriched in EMRA.

The chain couples TRBV29-1 to TRBJ2-3, with no clear D. The sample comprised PBMCs or a T cell subset sorted from them (not recorded which). The receptor was isolated from an adult who had mild COVID-19 (a few samples of this study predate the infection). Cell type and time point are not known. The CDR3 loop reads CSVEVANTQYF. The DNA of the CDR3 is TGCAGCGTTGAAGTGGCGAATACGCAGTATTTT.